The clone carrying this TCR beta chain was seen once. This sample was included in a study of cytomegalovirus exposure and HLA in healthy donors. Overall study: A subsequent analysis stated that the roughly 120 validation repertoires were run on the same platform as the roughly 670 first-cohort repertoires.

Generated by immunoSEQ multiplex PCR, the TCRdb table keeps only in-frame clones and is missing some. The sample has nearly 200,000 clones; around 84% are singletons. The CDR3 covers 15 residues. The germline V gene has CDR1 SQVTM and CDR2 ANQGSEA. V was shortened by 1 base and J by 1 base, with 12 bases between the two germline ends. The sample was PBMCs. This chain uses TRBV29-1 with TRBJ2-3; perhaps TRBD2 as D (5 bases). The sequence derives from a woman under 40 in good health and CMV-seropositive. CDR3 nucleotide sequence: TGCAGCGTTGAAGGCCGAGAAGCGGGCACAGATACGCAGTATTTT. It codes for CSVEGREAGTDTQYF.